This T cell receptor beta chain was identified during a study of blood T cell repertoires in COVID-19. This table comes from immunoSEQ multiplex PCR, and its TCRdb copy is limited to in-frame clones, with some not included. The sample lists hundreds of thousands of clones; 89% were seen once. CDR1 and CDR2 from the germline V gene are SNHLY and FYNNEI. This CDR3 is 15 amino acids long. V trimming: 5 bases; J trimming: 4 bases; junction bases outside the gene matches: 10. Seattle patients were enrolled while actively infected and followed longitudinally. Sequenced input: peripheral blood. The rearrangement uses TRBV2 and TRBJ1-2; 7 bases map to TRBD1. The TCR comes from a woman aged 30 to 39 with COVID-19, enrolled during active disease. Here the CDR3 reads CASSPRTGLGYGYTF. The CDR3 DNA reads TGTGCCAGCAGTCCTCGGACAGGTCTAGGCTATGGCTACACCTTC.